A single T cell receptor beta chain is shown here with its context. Its antigen is as yet unknown. The germline V gene encodes CDR1 SGHVS and CDR2 FNYEAQ. This CDR3 spans 12 amino acids. V was trimmed by 5 bases and J by 6 bases, leaving 10 bases between them. The record originates from a study of CD8+ T cells in alopecia areata. RNA extraction and reverse transcription yielded cDNA as sequencing template. TCRdb's copy holds only in-frame clones and misses some; the assay was immunoSEQ multiplex PCR. The sample consists of 160,000 or so clones, just over 65% of them appearing once. Study results and limitations: Relative to normal scalp, lesional scalp, especially alopecia totalis/universalis, showed higher clonality.

As part of sample collection, lesional scalp punch biopsies and peripheral blood were taken from alopecia areata patients. The gene calls are TRBV7-6 and TRBJ1-2; tentative D call: TRBD1 (6 bases). This specimen was CD8+ T cells sorted from blood, taken at week 0. This sequence was found in a human donor with alopecia areata. The CDR3 DNA is TGTGCCAGCAGCCCATACAGGGATGGCTACACCTTC. Protein sequence: CASSPYRDGYTF. The whole variable domain, remainder taken from reference TRBV7-6 and TRBJ1-2, is GAGVSQSPRYKVTKRGQDVALRCDPISGHVSLYWYRQALGQGPEFLTYFNYEAQQDKSGLPNDRFSAERPEGSISTLTIQRTEQRDSAMYRCASSPYRDGYTFGSGTRLTVV.